Shown below are 5 T cell receptor beta chains from a single sample sequenced in a study of blood T cell repertoires in COVID-19. Data came from immunoSEQ multiplex PCR; TCRdb stores just in-frame clones and leaves some out. Of 300,000 to 400,000 clones detected, about nine tenths appear once; the ten largest clones hold 1.6%. Sequences were obtained from peripheral blood. These receptors were collected from a woman between 25 and 40 years old with COVID-19, enrolled during active disease.

V gene TRBV7-9 combines with J gene TRBJ1-4; D gene ambiguous. The CDR3 is made up of 11 amino acids. Germline CDR1 and CDR2: SEHNR and FQNEAQ (reference sequence). The V gene lost 4 bases and the J gene lost 8 bases, with 5 bases spanning the gap. CDR3 region: CASSYTEKLFF. CDR3 nucleotide sequence: TGTGCCAGCAGCTACACCGAAAAACTGTTTTTT.

This clone was counted once. The rearrangement joins TRBV19 to TRBJ1-3; D unclear. The CDR3 loop spans 16 amino acids. Germline CDR1 is LNHDA and CDR2 is SQIVND (reference sequence). V was clipped by 4 bases and J by 0 bases, with 13 bases between them. The CDR3 DNA reads as TGTGCCAGTAGTACCACCGGTCGGAGCTCTGGAAACACCATATATTTT. The encoded protein is CASSTTGRSSGNTIYF.

This clone was observed once. The J gene is TRBJ1-1, the V gene TRBV10-3; 8 bases line up with TRBD1. This CDR3 comprises 13 residues. After removal of 0 bases from V and 14 bases from J, the junction contained 8 bases not matched to a gene. From germline, CDR1 is ENHRY and CDR2 SYGVKD. CDR3 region: CAISESWAGGPFF. The CDR3 region has the DNA TGTGCCATCAGTGAGTCGTGGGCAGGGGGCCCCTTCTTT.

The gene calls are TRBV12-5 and TRBJ1-2; TRBD1 might be the D (5 bases). This CDR3 region has 13 residues. Germline V gene sequence: CDR1 LGHNT, CDR2 FRNRAP. V lost 1 base and J lost 2, with 5 bases in between. This CDR3 is CASGLEGNYGYTF. The CDR3 region has the DNA TGTGCTAGTGGTTTGGAGGGGAACTATGGCTACACCTTC.

The chain joins TRBV7-2 to TRBJ2-5; 9 positions match TRBD2. V shed 1 base and J 2 bases; nucleotides not matched to a gene: 8. Germline-derived CDR1 and CDR2 are SGHTA and FQGNSA. The CDR3 runs 17 residues. In DNA, the CDR3 is TGTGCCAGCAGCTTAGATTTGCGGGGGGGCCCACAAGAGACCCAGTACTTC. Translation gives CASSLDLRGGPQETQYF.